The 11 T cell receptor beta chains given below trace back to one sample, sequenced in a study of early T cells in non-severe SARS-CoV-2 infection. TCRdb processed the 5' RACE reads anew with MiXCR; each CDR3 protein has one entry. The sample has tens of thousands of distinct CDR3 sequences; approximately 12% are singletons. Sample: whole blood. These receptors originate from an adult who was a healthcare worker with PCR-confirmed SARS-CoV-2 infection or an uninfected control (not recorded which).

The chain employs TRBV20-1 and TRBJ1-5; D is possibly TRBD1 (6 bases). This CDR3 is built from 15 residues. V was clipped by 7 bases and J by 0 bases, with 16 bases between them. Germline assignment: CDR1 DFQATT and CDR2 SNEGSKA (reference sequence). The CDR3 reads CSVVGTRYSNQPQHF. As DNA, the CDR3 is TGCAGTGTGGTCGGGACAAGATATAGCAATCAGCCCCAGCATTTT.

In this sample, this clonotype turned up many times. The chain has TRBV7-2 and TRBJ1-1, with a possible D match to TRBD1 (6 bases). Germline CDR1 and CDR2: SGHTA and FQGNSA. The CDR3 runs to 13 residues. Between the trimmed V and J ends, which lost 3 bases and 3 bases, there was a span of 8 bases. CDR3 nucleotides: TGTGCCAGCAGCTTCTACAGGGACACTGAAGCTTTCTTT. Translation gives CASSFYRDTEAFF.

The V and J genes are TRBV29-1 and TRBJ1-2; 8 nucleotides agree with TRBD1. The length of the CDR3 is 12 residues. CDR1 SQVTM and CDR2 ANQGSEA come from the germline V gene. V was clipped by 7 bases and J by 4 bases; unmatched bases: 5. The CDR3 protein is CSDTGTGYGYTF. For the CDR3, the DNA is TGCAGCGACACCGGGACAGGCTATGGCTACACCTTC.

This clonotype was observed a few times. The chain is built from TRBV12-3 or TRBV12-4 and TRBJ2-7; 9 bases match TRBD1. This CDR3 has 14 residues. V lost 6 bases, J lost 6 bases, and 9 bases stayed unmatched. CDR3 DNA: TGTGCCAGCAGCAACTCTTACAGGGGGCCCGAGCAGTACTTC. Its translation is CASSNSYRGPEQYF.

This clonotype was seen repeatedly, ten times or more. The rearrangement joins TRBV11-2 to TRBJ2-3; 10 bases map to TRBD2. Germline trimming cut 3 bases from V and 1 base from J; bases unmatched to any gene: 4. CDR3 size: 16 residues. From germline, CDR1 is SGHAT and CDR2 FQNNGV. CDR3 loop: CASSFRAGGRTDTQYF. The CDR3 DNA reads TGTGCCAGCAGCTTTAGAGCGGGGGGGCGCACAGATACGCAGTATTTT.

This rearrangement joins TRBV29-1 to TRBJ1-2; no clear D gene. Trimming shortened V by 1 base and J by 2 bases, and 17 bases separated the two germline ends. This CDR3 contains 16 residues. CDR1 is SQVTM, CDR2 ANQGSEA, per germline. The CDR3 nucleotides are TGCAGCGTTGAAGTCTATCAGTCCTTAAGAAACTATGGCTACACCTTC. It translates to CSVEVYQSLRNYGYTF.

A note on this clonotype: This may be a read error, as it is one base from a much larger clone. The chain employs TRBV2 and TRBJ2-7, with D hard to call. CDR3 size: 14 residues. The ends were cut back, 2 bases at V and 4 bases at J, with 12 bases in the middle. Germline CDR1 and CDR2: SNHLY and FYNNEI. CDR3 DNA sequence: TGTGCCAGCAGTGAACTGGAACAGCGTTACGAGCAGTACTTC. Residues: CASSELEQRYEQYF.

A remark on this clonotype: This may come from a read error, since a much larger clone is one base off. The chain uses TRBV12-3 or TRBV12-4 and TRBJ2-7; a possible D gene is TRBD1 (6 bases). This CDR3 region has 13 residues. As DNA, the CDR3 is TGTGTCAGCAGCACCCGGACAGTAGGCGAGCAGTACTTC. It specifies CVSSTRTVGEQYF.

The V call is TRBV6-2 or TRBV6-3, the J call TRBJ2-1; D not certain. This CDR3 is 16 amino acids long. V was trimmed by 0 bases and J by 0 bases, leaving 9 bases between them. CDR1 MNHEY and CDR2 SVGEGT come from the germline V gene. The CDR3, as DNA: TGTGCCAGCAGTTACTCGTCAGAGTTCTCCTACAATGAGCAGTTCTTC. It is translated as CASSYSSEFSYNEQFF.

This sequence joins TRBV11-2 and TRBJ2-3; possible D gene TRBD2, 5 bases. This CDR3 has 14 residues. V lost 3 bases and J lost 3, with 10 bases in between. Germline lookup yields CDR1 SGHAT and CDR2 FQNNGV. DNA of the CDR3: TGTGCCAGCAGCTTTCTAGCCTGGACAGATACGCAGTATTTT. This encodes CASSFLAWTDTQYF.

V is TRBV12-3 or TRBV12-4 and J is TRBJ2-6, with D unresolved. Trimming stripped 3 bases from V and 0 bases from J, with 6 bases between. The CDR3 spans 15 residues. The DNA for the CDR3 is TGTGCCAGCAGTTTCGCGGTCTCTGGGGCCAACGTCCTGACTTTC. Protein product: CASSFAVSGANVLTF.